This entry is about one TCR beta chain. How the authors handled the data: Amplification from reference gene primers served as the basis for estimated nucleated cell counts. Assay: immunoSEQ multiplex PCR; the TCRdb copy retains only in-frame clones and omits some. The V and J calls and clone size are taken from that table; D and trimming were inferred from the DNA. Counted here are 30,000 to 35,000 clones, nearly 90% occurring once; the ten biggest clones make up 7% to 9%. The CDR3 runs to 16 residues. The V segment lost 4 bases and the J segment 1 base; nucleotides outside the gene matches: 8. The germline gives CDR1 SGHNT, CDR2 YYREEE (reference sequence). The data stem from a study of blood T cell repertoires in COVID-19. Study as a whole: Sources were T cells, B-cell-depleted T cells, or PBMCs; the material itself was cDNA or gDNA.

Seattle's cohort entered during active infection and was followed longitudinally. Sequencing was carried out using peripheral blood. The J gene is TRBJ2-3, the V gene TRBV5-4, with TRBD2 matching 8 bases. The clonotype originates from a man aged 55 to 70 with COVID-19, enrolled during active disease. The CDR3 protein is CASSPGGGKGTDTQYF. The CDR3 DNA reads TGTGCCAGCAGCCCGGGGGGGGGAAAGGGCACAGATACGCAGTATTTT.